These 26 T cell receptor beta chains share one sample of origin, sequenced in a study of cytomegalovirus exposure and HLA in healthy donors. PCR primers comprised 60 Vbeta and 13 Jbeta primers. Sequenced by immunoSEQ multiplex PCR; TCRdb stores in-frame clones only, minus some. The data contain approximately 190,000 clones, around 84% of them singletons. The material sequenced was PBMCs. Every receptor here comes from a middle-aged man in good health and CMV-seropositive.

The chain joins TRBV4-1 to TRBJ2-7; 9 nucleotides align to TRBD2. From germline, CDR1 is MGHRA and CDR2 YSYEKL. Germline trimming cut 6 bases from V and 5 bases from J; bases unmatched to any gene: 8. CDR3 length: 14 amino acids. CDR3 DNA sequence: TGCGCCAGCAGTCGCAATAGCGGGAGCAACGAGCAGTACTTC. Amino acid sequence: CASSRNSGSNEQYF.

This clone was observed a single time. This sequence joins TRBV5-8 and TRBJ1-3; D remains unclear. Trimming removed 1 base from V and 0 bases from J, with 11 bases in between. There are 16 residues in the CDR3. Germline V CDR1 and CDR2: SGHTS, YDEGEE. CDR3 amino acids: CASSLTKVSSGNTIYF. DNA of the CDR3: TGTGCCAGCAGCTTGACGAAAGTTAGCTCTGGAAACACCATATATTTT.

V usage is TRBV27 and J usage is TRBJ2-7, with 12 bases lining up with TRBD1. V lost 10 bases and J lost 6; bases outside the gene matches: 7. The CDR3 totals 13 residues. From germline, CDR1 is MNHEY and CDR2 SMNVEV (reference sequence). CDR3 sequence: CATTGTGGFEQYF. The CDR3 DNA is TGTGCCACAACCGGGACAGGGGGCTTCGAGCAGTACTTC.

The sample holds a few counts of this clone. This sequence joins TRBV7-2 and TRBJ2-7, with D maybe TRBD1 (6 bases). CDR1 and CDR2 from the germline V gene are SGHTA and FQGNSA. Trimming stripped 4 bases from V and 4 bases from J, with 11 bases between. This CDR3 is 13 amino acids long. For the CDR3, the DNA is TGTGCCAGCAGCTCCGTTCAGGGGTACGAGCAGTACTTC. Its protein product is CASSSVQGYEQYF.

The gene calls are TRBV19 and TRBJ2-4, with 7 bases identical to TRBD2. Germline CDR1 and CDR2: LNHDA and SQIVND (reference sequence). V shed 7 bases, J shed 0 bases, and the junction held 6 bases outside the gene matches. There are 15 residues in the CDR3. CDR3 loop: CASTVGGLAKNIQYF. CDR3 sequence (DNA): TGTGCCAGTACCGTGGGAGGGCTAGCCAAAAACATTCAGTACTTC.

The chain recombines TRBV4-1 with TRBJ1-6, with D possibly TRBD1 on 5 matching bases. V was pared by 0 bases and J by 7 bases, with 13 bases between. CDR3 size: 16 residues. Germline CDR1 MGHRA, CDR2 YSYEKL. Written as DNA, the CDR3 is TGCGCCAGCAGCCAAGATTTCGGACACCCGAATTCACCCCTCCACTTT. Translating gives CASSQDFGHPNSPLHF.

The V gene is TRBV18, the J gene TRBJ1-4; TRBD1 agrees at 8 bases. V dropped 6 bases and J dropped 0; count of bases not matched to a gene: 9. Per germline, CDR1 KGHSH and CDR2 LQKENI. The length of the CDR3 is 17 residues. As DNA, the CDR3 is TGTGCCAGCTCGGGGGACAGGCTGACCTCAACTAATGAAAAACTGTTTTTT. This codes for CASSGDRLTSTNEKLFF.

The rearrangement links TRBV6-1 to TRBJ1-4; D is possibly TRBD1 (6 bases). Trimming left V 4 bases short and J 8 bases short, with 11 bases between. The CDR3 covers 13 residues. Germline-derived CDR1 and CDR2 are MNHNS and SASEGT. Here the CDR3 DNA reads TGTGCCAGCAGTGTCAGGGGCTGGGAAAAACTGTTTTTT. Translation gives CASSVRGWEKLFF.

J is TRBJ1-2 and V is TRBV27, with 9 bases identical to TRBD1. CDR3 size: 14 residues. Germline lookup yields CDR1 MNHEY and CDR2 SMNVEV (reference sequence). After removal of 4 bases from V and 7 bases from J, the junction contained 7 bases not matched to a gene. CDR3 amino acids: CASSYTTGGGGYTF. DNA of the CDR3: TGTGCCAGCAGTTACACCACAGGGGGCGGTGGCTACACCTTC.

The chain couples TRBV28 to TRBJ2-7; 10 nucleotides agree with TRBD1. Germline-derived CDR1 and CDR2 are MDHEN and SYDVKM. Trimming cost V 5 bases and J 4 bases; bases outside gene matches: 8. The CDR3 is 15 residues long. CDR3 in amino acids: CASSPGQGGRYEQYF. CDR3 nucleotides: TGTGCCAGCAGTCCCGGACAGGGGGGGAGATACGAGCAGTACTTC.

This chain uses TRBV4-1 with TRBJ2-5; the match to TRBD2 covers 10 bases. The J segment lost 4 bases and the V segment lost 1 base, leaving 6 bases of the junction unmatched. The CDR3 is made up of 16 amino acids. Germline CDR1 MGHRA, CDR2 YSYEKL. The CDR3 coding sequence is TGCGCCAGCAGCCAAGTTGGGACTAGCGTGGGAGAGACCCAGTACTTC. It yields the protein CASSQVGTSVGETQYF.

This clone turned up a few times. This sequence joins TRBV6-6 and TRBJ1-3, with D unresolved. The CDR3 extends over 16 amino acids. CDR1 is MNHNY, CDR2 SVGAGI, per germline (reference sequence). V dropped 0 bases and J dropped 0 bases, with 9 bases sitting between them. The CDR3 region is CASSYSYTDSGNTIYF. CDR3 bases: TGTGCCAGCAGTTACTCGTACACCGACTCTGGAAACACCATATATTTT.

The V and J genes are TRBV7-6 and TRBJ2-3; 7 bases align to TRBD2. Germline V CDR1 and CDR2: SGHVS, FNYEAQ. The trim removed 1 base at V and 8 bases at J, leaving 9 bases unmatched. The CDR3 loop spans 15 amino acids. DNA of the CDR3: TGTGCCAGCAGCTTAGAGGTAGCGGGTATAGGTACGCAGTATTTT. Translation gives CASSLEVAGIGTQYF.

This clone has a handful of counts. The chain joins TRBV18 to TRBJ2-1; 11 bases match TRBD1. The CDR3 runs to 18 residues. V shed 2 bases, J shed 8 bases, and the junction held 14 bases outside the gene matches. Germline-derived CDR1 and CDR2 are KGHSH and LQKENI. CDR3 loop: CASSPTIFGQGAPYEQFF. CDR3 bases: TGTGCCAGCTCACCAACAATTTTTGGACAGGGGGCCCCGTATGAGCAGTTCTTC.

The chain has TRBV10-1 and TRBJ1-1, with 7 nucleotides matching TRBD1. Trimming at V came to 5 bases and at J to 1 base, leaving 4 bases not matched to a gene. This CDR3 spans 14 amino acids. From germline, CDR1 is WNHNN and CDR2 SYGVQD (reference sequence). The CDR3 sequence is CASSPGQPNTEAFF. The CDR3 bases are TGCGCCAGCAGTCCGGGACAGCCGAACACTGAAGCTTTCTTT.

V and J are TRBV10-1 and TRBJ1-2, with 7 nucleotides matching TRBD1. This CDR3 has 12 residues. Germline assignment: CDR1 WNHNN and CDR2 SYGVQD (reference sequence). V shed 6 bases, J shed 8 bases, and the junction held 6 bases outside the gene matches. The CDR3 bases are TGCGCCAGCAGGACAGGGTACTGGGGCTACACCTTC. It codes for CASRTGYWGYTF.

This clone was detected a few times. This chain uses TRBV6-5 with TRBJ1-5; D gene ambiguous. The CDR3 sequence is 15 residues long. V gave up 0 bases and J gave up 0 bases, with 6 bases separating them. Germline V gene data show CDR1 as MNHEY and CDR2 as SVGAGI. Here the CDR3 DNA reads TGTGCCAGCAGTTACTCGAGAAGTAGCAATCAGCCCCAGCATTTT. Its translation is CASSYSRSSNQPQHF.

The V and J genes are TRBV28 and TRBJ2-1, with D tentatively TRBD2 (5 bases). The germline gives CDR1 MDHEN, CDR2 SYDVKM. The germline V and J ends were trimmed by 7 bases and 3 bases, with 22 bases remaining between them. The CDR3 has 17 amino acids. The DNA of the CDR3 is TGTGCCAGCACCCGTAATCTTCGGGCTAGCAACTACAATGAGCAGTTCTTC. Translation: CASTRNLRASNYNEQFF. The whole variable domain, remainder taken from reference TRBV28 and TRBJ2-1, is DVKVTQSSRYLVKRTGEKVFLECVQDMDHENMFWYRQDPGLGLRLIYFSYDVKMKEKGDIPEGYSVSREKKERFSLILESASTNQTSMYLCASTRNLRASNYNEQFFGPGTRLTVL.

V and J are TRBV30 and TRBJ2-7; the match to TRBD2 covers 7 bases. V was clipped by 4 bases and J by 6 bases; unmatched bases: 9. Germline values: CDR1 GTSNPN, CDR2 SVGIG (reference sequence). This CDR3 is built from 13 residues. The CDR3 nucleotides read TGTGCCTGGACGCGGGGCGGGAGAGGCGAGCAGTACTTC. This encodes CAWTRGGRGEQYF.

The chain is built from TRBV5-1 and TRBJ2-3, with 9 positions matching TRBD2. V lost 3 bases and J lost 3; bases outside the gene matches: 5. The germline V gene has CDR1 SGHRS and CDR2 YFSETQ. The CDR3 is 15 amino acids. CDR3 DNA sequence: TGCGCCAGCAGCTCAGGACTAGCGACGACAGATACGCAGTATTTT. It specifies CASSSGLATTDTQYF.

The V call is TRBV5-1, the J call TRBJ1-1; a weak D match, TRBD1 (6 bases). This CDR3 contains 14 residues. Trimming shortened V by 0 bases and J by 7 bases, and 13 bases separated the two germline ends. Germline V gene sequence: CDR1 SGHRS, CDR2 YFSETQ. The CDR3 DNA is TGCGCCAGCAGCTTGGAGGGGGAAATCGGTGAAGCTTTCTTT. Residues: CASSLEGEIGEAFF.

The chain recombines TRBV6-5 with TRBJ2-1, with D perhaps TRBD2 (5 bases). Germline V lookup: CDR1 MNHEY, CDR2 SVGAGI. The CDR3 runs to 14 residues. Trimming removed 6 bases from V and 6 bases from J, with 15 bases in between. In DNA form, the CDR3 reads TGTGCCAGCAGCTCGACACTAGTGCTCAATGAGCAGTTCTTC. This encodes CASSSTLVLNEQFF.

The chain links TRBV5-6 to TRBJ1-6; D possibly corresponds to TRBD1 (5 bases). V was cut by 4 bases and J by 9 bases, with 14 bases left in between. The CDR3 totals 14 residues. Looked up from germline, CDR1 is SGHDT and CDR2 is YYEEEE. Here the CDR3 reads CASSQGQGSSPLHF. DNA of the CDR3: TGTGCCAGCAGCCAAGGGCAGGGTAGTTCACCCCTCCACTTT.

The gene calls are TRBV6-5 and TRBJ2-7; D possibly corresponds to TRBD1 (5 bases). CDR1 MNHEY and CDR2 SVGAGI come from the germline V gene. Trimming stripped 5 bases from V and 4 bases from J, with 15 bases between. The CDR3 is 14 amino acids. CDR3 loop: CASSPYTQGYEQYF. The DNA of the CDR3 is TGTGCCAGCAGTCCCTACACCCAGGGTTACGAGCAGTACTTC.

This clone was detected only a few times. The chain combines TRBV11-2 with TRBJ1-1, with 10 bases fitting TRBD1. The CDR3 has 14 amino acids. Germline-derived CDR1 and CDR2 are SGHAT and FQNNGV. The V and J ends lost 7 bases and 7 bases, in that order; junction bases with no gene match: 9. The CDR3 loop reads CASTSPGTGVEAFF. Here the CDR3 DNA reads TGTGCCAGCACCTCTCCCGGGACAGGGGTTGAAGCTTTCTTT.

This chain joins TRBV18 and TRBJ1-3; TRBD1 might be the D (6 bases). V was cut by 3 bases and J by 3 bases, with 9 bases left in between. The CDR3 has 14 residues. Germline V CDR1 and CDR2: KGHSH, LQKENI. This chain's CDR3 is CASSPVDSGNTIYF. CDR3 coding DNA: TGTGCCAGCTCACCGGTGGACAGTGGAAACACCATATATTTT.